Sequencing of this T cell receptor beta chain was carried out in a study of beta chain features in type 1 diabetes. Study conclusions and caveats: The naive, central memory and Treg TCRB repertoires of patients appeared to be more similar to one another than those of healthy donors. More deletions and fewer insertions at VDJ junctions were seen in type 1 diabetes patients. PCR might show a preference for shorter templates, equally across patients and controls.

The whole isolated RNA underwent reverse transcription, so sequencing captured expressed TCRB transcripts. TCRdb's copy holds only in-frame clones and misses some; the assay was immunoSEQ multiplex PCR. The sample has roughly 610,000 clones; about a sixth are singletons. On this clone: The antigen is undetermined.

This CDR3 is 15 amino acids long. Germline V gene lookup returns CDR1 SGHRS and CDR2 YFSETQ. Trimming at V came to 4 bases and at J to 3 bases, leaving 10 bases not matched to a gene. This receptor was identified in a man between 18 and 35 years old in good health. The sample consisted of naive CD4+ T cells from blood. V gene TRBV5-1 combines with J gene TRBJ2-7; 7 nucleotides agree with TRBD1. CDR3: CASSLRQGYIYEQYF. The CDR3 nucleotides read TGCGCCAGCAGCCTCCGACAGGGCTATATCTACGAGCAGTACTTC. The full variable domain, completed using reference TRBV5-1 and TRBJ2-7, is KAGVTQTPRYLIKTRGQQVTLSCSPISGHRSVSWYQQTPGQGLQFLFEYFSETQRNKGNFPGRFSGRQFSNSRSEMNVSTLELGDSALYLCASSLRQGYIYEQYFGPGTRLTVT.